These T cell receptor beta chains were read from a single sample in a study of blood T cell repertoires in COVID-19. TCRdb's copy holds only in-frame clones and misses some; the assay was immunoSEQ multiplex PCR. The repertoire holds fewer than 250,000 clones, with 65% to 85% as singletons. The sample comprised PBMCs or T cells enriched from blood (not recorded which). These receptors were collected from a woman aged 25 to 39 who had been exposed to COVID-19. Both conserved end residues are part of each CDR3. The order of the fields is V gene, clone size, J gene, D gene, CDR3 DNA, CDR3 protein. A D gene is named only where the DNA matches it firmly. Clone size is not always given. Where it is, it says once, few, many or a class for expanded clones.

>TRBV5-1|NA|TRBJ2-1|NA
TGCGCCAGCAGCTTGGTGGCGGCAGGGAACTACAATGAGCAGTTCTTC
CASSLVAAGNYNEQFF
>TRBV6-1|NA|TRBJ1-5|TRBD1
TGTGCCAGCAGTAAGACAGGGGCGGTGCAGCCCCAGCATTTT
CASSKTGAVQPQHF
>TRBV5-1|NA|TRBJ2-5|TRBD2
TGCGCCAGCAGCTTGGAGGGGCGGGGGGGCCCAGAGACCCAGTACTTC
CASSLEGRGGPETQYF
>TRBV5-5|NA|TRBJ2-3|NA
TGTGCCAGCAGCCGGGGGGCGCTAGCCGCAGATACGCAGTATTTT
CASSRGALAADTQYF
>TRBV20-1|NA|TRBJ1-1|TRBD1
TGCAGTCGCAGGGGGCAAACTGAAGCTTTCTTT
CSRRGQTEAFF
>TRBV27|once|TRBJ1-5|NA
TGTGCCAGCAGGGGGCAGGGAAATAATCAGCCCCAGCATTTT
CASRGQGNNQPQHF
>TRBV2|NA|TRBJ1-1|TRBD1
TGTGCCAGCATCCTTCCCGACAGGGTGAACACTGAAGCTTTCTTT
CASILPDRVNTEAFF
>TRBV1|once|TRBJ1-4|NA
TGCACCAGCAGCCAAGCCCCGATGGGTCCTAGGGAGAAAAAACTGTTTTTT
CTSSQAPMGPREKKLFF
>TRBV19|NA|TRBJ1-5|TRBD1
TGTGCCAGTAGTAACCGGGACAGGGAGAGTCCCCAGCATTTT
CASSNRDRESPQHF
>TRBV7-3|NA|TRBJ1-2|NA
TGTGCCAGCAGCTTGTGGCAGGGTGAAGGCTACACCTTC
CASSLWQGEGYTF
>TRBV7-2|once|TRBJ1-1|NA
TGTGCCAGCAGCCGCACAGGGTTTACTGAAGCTTTCTTT
CASSRTGFTEAFF
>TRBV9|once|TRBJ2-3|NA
TGTGCCAGCAGCGTAGGTATAGCCACAGATACGCAGTATTTT
CASSVGIATDTQYF
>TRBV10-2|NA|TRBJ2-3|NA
TGCGCCAGCAGTGAGATGCGGGTATTGACAGATACGCAGTATTTT
CASSEMRVLTDTQYF
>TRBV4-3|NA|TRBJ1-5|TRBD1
TGCGCCAGCAGCCAAGATTACAGGGGGAATCAGCCCCAGCATTTT
CASSQDYRGNQPQHF
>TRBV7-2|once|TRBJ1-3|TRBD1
TGTGCCAGCAGCTTAGAGGGAGCAGGGGGAGGCTCTGGAAACACCATATATTTT
CASSLEGAGGGSGNTIYF
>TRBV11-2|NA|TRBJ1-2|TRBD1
TGTGCCAGCAGCTTAGCCGGGACAGTCTATGGCTACACCTTC
CASSLAGTVYGYTF
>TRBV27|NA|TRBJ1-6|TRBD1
TGTGCCAGCAGCTGGGACAGGGGTAATTCACCCCTCCACTTT
CASSWDRGNSPLHF
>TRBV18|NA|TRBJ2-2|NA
TGTGCCAGCTCTCAGGCCGCCGTTTCAGGGAACACCGGGGAGCTGTTTTTT
CASSQAAVSGNTGELFF
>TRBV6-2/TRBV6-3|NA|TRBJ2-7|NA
TGTGCCAGCAGTTACGTACGTGCAGGGCGCCTCTCCTACGAGCAGTACTTC
CASSYVRAGRLSYEQYF
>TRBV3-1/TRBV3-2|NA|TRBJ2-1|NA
TGTGCCAGCAGCCTGCGGGGCATCAATGAGCAGTTCTTC
CASSLRGINEQFF
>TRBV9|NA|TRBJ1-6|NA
TGTGCCAGCAGCCCTCAGACAGTTCCACCCCTCCACTTT
CASSPQTVPPLHF
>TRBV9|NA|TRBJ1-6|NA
TGTGCCAGCAGCGTAGACCCATGGAGTTCACCCCTCCACTTT
CASSVDPWSSPLHF
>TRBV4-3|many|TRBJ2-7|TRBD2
TGCGCCAGCAGCCAGACTAGCGGAGTGTACGAGCAGTACTTC
CASSQTSGVYEQYF
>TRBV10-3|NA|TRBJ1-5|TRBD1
TGTGCCATCAGTGAGAGGGGTCCGGGACAGGGAGTGGATCAGCCCCAGCATTTT
CAISERGPGQGVDQPQHF
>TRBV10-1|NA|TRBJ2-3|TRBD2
TGCGCCAGCAGTGACCAGCGGGGGAGCACAGATACGCAGTATTTT
CASSDQRGSTDTQYF
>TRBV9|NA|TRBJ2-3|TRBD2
TGTGCCAGCAGCACCCGACTAGCGGGGGGGGTTTCAGATACGCAGTATTTT
CASSTRLAGGVSDTQYF
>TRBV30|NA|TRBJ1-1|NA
TGTGCCTGGAGTGCGGACACTGAAGCTTTCTTT
CAWSADTEAFF
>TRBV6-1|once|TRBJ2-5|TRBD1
TGTGCCAGCAGTGAAGGGGGGACAGGGAAAGAGACCCAGTACTTC
CASSEGGTGKETQYF
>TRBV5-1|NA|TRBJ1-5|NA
TGCGCCAGCAGCCCCGAGGCGGGGGGCTTAGAGCCCCAGCATTTT
CASSPEAGGLEPQHF
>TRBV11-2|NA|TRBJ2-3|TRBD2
TGTGCCAGCAGCGCCGGGGGGTACACAGATACGCAGTATTTT
CASSAGGYTDTQYF
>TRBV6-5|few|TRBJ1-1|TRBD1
TGTGCCACCTCATCTACAGGGGTCTCCGAAGCTTTCTTT
CATSSTGVSEAFF
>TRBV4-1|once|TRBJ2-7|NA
TGCGCCAGCAGCCCCCTAGGGGGGGGGAACTACGAGCAGTACTTC
CASSPLGGGNYEQYF
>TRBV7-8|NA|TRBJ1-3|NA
TGTGCCAGCAGCCCCGACAGATTCTCTGGAAACACCATATATTTT
CASSPDRFSGNTIYF
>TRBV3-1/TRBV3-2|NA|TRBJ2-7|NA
TGTGCCAGCAGCCAAGTATCCAGATCCTACGAGCAGTACTTC
CASSQVSRSYEQYF
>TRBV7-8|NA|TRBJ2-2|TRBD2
TGTGCCACCCCGCGGGGGGGAGTCGACACCGGGGAGCTGTTTTTT
CATPRGGVDTGELFF
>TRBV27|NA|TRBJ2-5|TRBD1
TGTGCCAGCAGTCCTACCCCCGAGACAGGGGGGACCCAGTACTTC
CASSPTPETGGTQYF
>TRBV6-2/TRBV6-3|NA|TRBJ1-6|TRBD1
TGTGCCAGCAGCACACAGGGGGATAATTCACCCCTCCACTTT
CASSTQGDNSPLHF
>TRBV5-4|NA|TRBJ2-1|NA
TGTGCCAGCAGCCTCACTACAGGCCCGGGGTTCTTC
CASSLTTGPGFF
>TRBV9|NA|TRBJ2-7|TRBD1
TGTGCCAGCAGCTACAGGGGTACCTACGAGCAGTACTTC
CASSYRGTYEQYF
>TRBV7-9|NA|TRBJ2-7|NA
TGTGCCAGCAGCCGAGATTCAGGGGACTACGAGCAGTACTTC
CASSRDSGDYEQYF
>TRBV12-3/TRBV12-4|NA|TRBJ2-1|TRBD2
TGTGCCAGCAAGCGGGGGGGCTACAATGAGCAGTTCTTC
CASKRGGYNEQFF
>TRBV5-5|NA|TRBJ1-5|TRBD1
TGTGCCAGCAGCCCTGGACAGGTGAATCAGCCCCAGCATTTT
CASSPGQVNQPQHF
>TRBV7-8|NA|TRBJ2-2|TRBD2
TGTGCCAGCAGCTTATGGTGGCGGGGGGGAGAAACCGGGGAGCTGTTTTTT
CASSLWWRGGETGELFF
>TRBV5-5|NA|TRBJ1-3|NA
TGTGCCAGCAGCTTGTACACCGACTCTGGAAACACCATATATTTT
CASSLYTDSGNTIYF
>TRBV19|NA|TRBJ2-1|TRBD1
TGTGCCAGTAGAGGGGCAGGGGGCTTCAATGAGCAGTTCTTC
CASRGAGGFNEQFF
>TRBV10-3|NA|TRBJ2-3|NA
TGTGCCATCATGAAACTAGAGACAGATACGCAGTATTTT
CAIMKLETDTQYF
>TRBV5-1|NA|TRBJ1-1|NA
TGCGCCAGCAGCTCCACCGCAGGGAACACTGAAGCTTTCTTT
CASSSTAGNTEAFF
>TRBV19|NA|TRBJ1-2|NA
TGTGCCAGTAGTATAGGCGGAGGGGAACATTTAAACTATGGCTACACCTTC
CASSIGGGEHLNYGYTF
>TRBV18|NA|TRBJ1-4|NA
TGTGCCAGCTCAGGGGGGATCAATGAAAAACTGTTTTTT
CASSGGINEKLFF
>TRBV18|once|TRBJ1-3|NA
TGTGCCAGCTCACCGGGCCCCTTCTCTGGAAACACCATATATTTT
CASSPGPFSGNTIYF
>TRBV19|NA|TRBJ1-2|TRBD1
TGTGCCAGTAGGGGGACAGGTCTTTCTATGAGCTACACCTTC
CASRGTGLSMSYTF
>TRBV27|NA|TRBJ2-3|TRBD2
TGTGCCAGCAGTTTTCAAGCGGGGGGATACACAGATACGCAGTATTTT
CASSFQAGGYTDTQYF
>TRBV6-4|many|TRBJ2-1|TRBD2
TGTGCCAGCAGTCTAGCGGGGGAAGAAGCCTACAATGAGCAGTTCTTC
CASSLAGEEAYNEQFF
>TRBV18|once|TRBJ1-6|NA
TGTGCCAGCTCACCAATCGGGGGAAGTGATTCACCCCTCCACTTT
CASSPIGGSDSPLHF
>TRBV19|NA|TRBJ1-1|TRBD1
TGTGCCAGTAGTATAGTGGGGCAGGGGGCCCACTTGAACACTGAAGCTTTCTTT
CASSIVGQGAHLNTEAFF
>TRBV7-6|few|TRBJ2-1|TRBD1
TGTGCCAGCAGCCGCCTGGGACAGGGGGCGTTAGATGAGCAGTTCTTC
CASSRLGQGALDEQFF
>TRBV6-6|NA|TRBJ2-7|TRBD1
TGTGCCAGCAGTACTGGGACAGCCTACGAGCAGTACTTC
CASSTGTAYEQYF